The next 25 T cell receptor beta chains were all read from a single sample in a study of PD-1 blockade in classical Hodgkin lymphoma. Produced via immunoSEQ multiplex PCR; TCRdb's table is partial and in-frame only. The table shows just under 10,000 clones, with roughly 80% occurring only once. This sample's time point: cycle 4 day 1 (C4D1), after six to seven weeks of nivolumab. Each patient experienced a relapse that followed autologous stem cell transplantation, and brentuximab vedotin exposure varied. Sequences were derived from peripheral blood mononuclear cells (PBMCs), sampled before the fourth cycle of nivolumab. The receptor source for this set is a human donor with classical Hodgkin lymphoma.

This clone was counted a single time. V is TRBV28 and J is TRBJ1-3; 7 nucleotides agree with TRBD1. Losses at the gene ends were 6 bases for V and 7 bases for J; bases not matched to a gene: 3. The length of the CDR3 is 12 residues. CDR1 is MDHEN and CDR2 is SYDVKM in the germline V gene. This CDR3 is CASRMTGNTIYF. CDR3 coding DNA: TGTGCCAGCAGAATGACAGGGAACACCATATATTTT.

This chain uses TRBV28 with TRBJ1-2; the D is unclear. Deletions cut 5 bases from V and 2 bases from J, with 15 bases between. Per the germline V gene, CDR1 is MDHEN and CDR2 is SYDVKM. The CDR3 contains 15 residues. The CDR3 is CASSTPGRTNYGYTF. Written as DNA, the CDR3 is TGTGCCAGCAGTACACCCGGACGGACCAACTATGGCTACACCTTC.

This clone was detected only once. The chain carries TRBV19 and TRBJ1-1; TRBD1 matches 7 bases. Germline CDR1 and CDR2: LNHDA and SQIVND (reference sequence). This CDR3 is built from 14 residues. J gave up 6 bases and V 7 bases, and 11 bases lay outside the gene matches. The CDR3 DNA reads TGTGCCAGTAACAGAGACAGGGACTCCCCTGAAGCTTTCTTT. Translated, it gives CASNRDRDSPEAFF.

The chain recombines TRBV6-1 with TRBJ2-1; TRBD2 matches at 8 bases. The V gene end was trimmed by 5 bases and the J gene end by 6 bases; junction bases not matched to a gene: 6. This CDR3 is 14 amino acids long. Germline values: CDR1 MNHNS, CDR2 SASEGT. The DNA for the CDR3 is TGTGCCAGCAGTTCAACCGGGACTAGCAATGAGCAGTTCTTC. Translated, it gives CASSSTGTSNEQFF.

This clone was seen just once. The genes are TRBV6-4 and TRBJ2-5; D unclear. V gave up 2 bases and J gave up 4 bases, with 8 bases separating them. Germline assignment: CDR1 MRHNA and CDR2 SNTAGT. CDR3 length: 13 amino acids. The CDR3, as DNA: TGTGCCAGCAGTGACAAGGTGGGAGAGACCCAGTACTTC. This encodes CASSDKVGETQYF.

The rearrangement joins TRBV9 to TRBJ2-7, with TRBD1 as a possible D gene (6 bases). The CDR3 is made up of 16 amino acids. The germline gives CDR1 SGDLS, CDR2 YYNGEE. V dropped 4 bases and J dropped 2 bases, with 19 bases sitting between them. CDR3 in amino acids: CASSSYPRQEPYEQYF. The CDR3 nucleotides are TGTGCCAGCAGCTCCTACCCCCGACAGGAGCCCTACGAGCAGTACTTC.

J is TRBJ1-1 and V is TRBV10-3; no definite D call. Germline V gene sequence: CDR1 ENHRY, CDR2 SYGVKD. The CDR3 contains 15 residues. V lost 0 bases, J lost 3 bases, and 11 bases lay in between. CDR3 sequence reads: CAISESDLRDTEAFF. CDR3 in DNA: TGTGCCATCAGTGAGTCAGACCTACGGGACACTGAAGCTTTCTTT.

This sequence joins TRBV11-2 and TRBJ1-4; TRBD1 might be the D (5 bases). This CDR3 spans 15 amino acids. V was trimmed by 3 bases and J by 4 bases, leaving 12 bases between them. Looked up from germline, CDR1 is SGHAT and CDR2 is FQNNGV. For the CDR3, the DNA is TGTGCCAGCAGCTTCCGTGGGGGGAATAATGAAAAACTGTTTTTT. Protein sequence: CASSFRGGNNEKLFF.

The rearrangement joins TRBV18 to TRBJ2-5; D could derive from TRBD1 or TRBD2 (5 bases each). The CDR3 runs to 17 residues. Germline V gene data show CDR1 as KGHSH and CDR2 as LQKENI. With 2 bases removed from V and 0 bases from J, the gap between germline ends came to 16 bases. The CDR3 DNA reads TGTGCCAGCTCACCAGCGGGTCCGGGACGGAACCAAGAGACCCAGTACTTC. This gives the protein CASSPAGPGRNQETQYF.

This rearrangement joins TRBV7-8 to TRBJ2-2; 11 bases are shared with TRBD1. The V and J ends lost 3 bases and 6 bases, in that order; junction bases with no gene match: 3. The CDR3 runs to 15 residues. Germline lookup yields CDR1 SGHVS and CDR2 FQNEAQ. The CDR3 region is CASSFGQGAAGELFF. CDR3 bases: TGTGCCAGCAGCTTTGGACAGGGGGCTGCCGGGGAGCTGTTTTTT.

This chain joins TRBV2 and TRBJ2-7, with D possibly TRBD1 on 6 matching bases. This CDR3 has 15 amino acids. V lost 6 bases and J 3 bases, leaving 18 bases between the germline ends. CDR1 and CDR2 (germline): SNHLY, FYNNEI. CDR3 sequence: CASRGSGTPIYEQYF. The CDR3 DNA is TGTGCCAGCAGAGGGTCTGGGACACCGATCTACGAGCAGTACTTC.

The chain joins TRBV5-6 to TRBJ2-1, with D perhaps TRBD2 (6 bases). The germline V gene has CDR1 SGHDT and CDR2 YYEEEE. V was pared by 9 bases and J by 9 bases, with 19 bases between. The length of the CDR3 is 13 residues. CDR3 loop: CATGDGSGSEQFF. CDR3 in DNA: TGTGCCACTGGGGACGGGAGTGGGAGTGAGCAGTTCTTC.

The chain employs TRBV27 and TRBJ2-7; the match to TRBD2 covers 10 bases. Germline assignment: CDR1 MNHEY and CDR2 SMNVEV (reference sequence). This CDR3 contains 15 residues. The V gene end was trimmed by 2 bases and the J gene end by 2 bases; junction bases not matched to a gene: 3. CDR3 DNA sequence: TGTGCCAGCAGTTTAAGGAGCGGGAGGGCCTACGAGCAGTACTTC. Its translation is CASSLRSGRAYEQYF.

The chain combines TRBV11-2 with TRBJ2-7, with a possible D match to TRBD2 (5 bases). Trimming shortened V by 1 base and J by 3 bases, and 10 bases separated the two germline ends. Germline V gene sequence: CDR1 SGHAT, CDR2 FQNNGV. The CDR3 totals 14 residues. In DNA form, the CDR3 reads TGTGCCAGCAGCTTAGGGCGGGTAGGCTACGAGCAGTACTTC. It encodes CASSLGRVGYEQYF.

The rearrangement joins TRBV11-2 to TRBJ2-7; possible D gene TRBD1, 6 bases. This CDR3 is 16 amino acids long. Trimming cost V 0 bases and J 4 bases, with 16 bases left between them. CDR1 is SGHAT, CDR2 FQNNGV, per germline. The CDR3 is CASSLDPGQSLYEQYF. The CDR3 nucleotides read TGTGCCAGCAGCTTAGACCCTGGACAGAGCCTTTACGAGCAGTACTTC. The full variable domain, completed using reference TRBV11-2 and TRBJ2-7, is EAGVAQSPRYKIIEKRQSVAFWCNPISGHATLYWYQQILGQGPKLLIQFQNNGVVDDSQLPKDRFSAERLKGVDSTLKIQPAKLEDSAVYLCASSLDPGQSLYEQYFGPGTRLTVT.

The rearrangement links TRBV18 to TRBJ1-1; D gene unclear. From germline, CDR1 is KGHSH and CDR2 LQKENI. V was pared by 5 bases and J by 0 bases, with 10 bases between. The CDR3 extends over 14 amino acids. CDR3 sequence reads: CASSAGGLNTEAFF. The CDR3 region has the DNA TGTGCCAGCTCAGCCGGCGGGCTGAACACTGAAGCTTTCTTT.

The V and J genes are TRBV2 and TRBJ2-3; 9 positions agree with TRBD2. V gave up 2 bases and J gave up 3 bases; unmatched junction bases: 12. The CDR3 is 18 amino acids. Germline loops: CDR1 SNHLY, CDR2 FYNNEI. Here the CDR3 DNA reads TGTGCCAGCAGTGAATCGATACCGGGACTAGCAGCAACAGATACGCAGTATTTT. Its protein is CASSESIPGLAATDTQYF.

The chain recombines TRBV11-2 with TRBJ1-3, with a tentative D call TRBD1 (6 bases). V lost 5 bases and J lost 16, with 27 bases in between. Germline CDR1 is SGHAT and CDR2 is FQNNGV. The CDR3 extends over 15 amino acids. CDR3 DNA: TGTGCCAGCAGCCTACTTGACAGGAGGAGTCGGGGAAGGTATTTT. It translates to CASSLLDRRSRGRYF.

This clone has more than one count but fewer than ten. The chain links TRBV2 to TRBJ2-7; a possible D gene is TRBD2 (5 bases). Germline V CDR1 and CDR2: SNHLY, FYNNEI. The CDR3 consists of 12 residues. V was pared by 9 bases and J by 7 bases, with 16 bases between. CDR3 region: CASLGGPREQYF. CDR3 sequence (DNA): TGTGCCAGTCTCGGAGGCCCTAGGGAGCAGTACTTC.

The gene calls are TRBV5-1 and TRBJ1-2, with D unclear. V lost 3 bases, J lost 4 bases, and 10 bases lay in between. Germline CDR1 reads SGHRS; CDR2 reads YFSETQ. The length of the CDR3 is 13 residues. This CDR3 is CASSWEKTYGYTF. The CDR3 DNA sequence: TGCGCCAGCAGCTGGGAAAAAACCTATGGCTACACCTTC.

This clone was seen more than once but under ten times. This chain uses TRBV19 with TRBJ1-2; a weak D match, TRBD1 (5 bases). Germline V lookup: CDR1 LNHDA, CDR2 SQIVND (reference sequence). With 4 bases removed from V and 8 bases from J, the gap between germline ends came to 17 bases. This CDR3 contains 14 residues. The CDR3 DNA sequence: TGTGCCAGTAGTAAGACAGCTAAGGTGGAGGGCTACACCTTC. Residues: CASSKTAKVEGYTF.

The chain combines TRBV30 with TRBJ2-7; D is possibly TRBD1 (6 bases). Trimming left V 3 bases short and J 3 bases short, with 12 bases between. Germline V CDR1 and CDR2: GTSNPN, SVGIG (reference sequence). The CDR3 runs 13 residues. Written as DNA, the CDR3 is TGTGCCTGGAGCTGGCAGGGGTTCTACGAGCAGTACTTC. Protein sequence: CAWSWQGFYEQYF.

J is TRBJ2-1 and V is TRBV7-6, with a possible D match to TRBD2 (5 bases). In germline, CDR1 is SGHVS, CDR2 FNYEAQ. This CDR3 contains 15 residues. Trimming shortened V by 0 bases and J by 7 bases, and 13 bases separated the two germline ends. Here the CDR3 DNA reads TGTGCCAGCAGCTTAGCTGGTGGACTGGGGAATGAGCAGTTCTTC. Encoded protein: CASSLAGGLGNEQFF.

The rearrangement links TRBV5-1 to TRBJ2-2, with 8 bases fitting TRBD1. Germline CDR1 SGHRS, CDR2 YFSETQ. V was clipped by 4 bases and J by 5 bases; unmatched bases: 4. This CDR3 region has 14 residues. The CDR3 DNA reads TGCGCCAGCAGCCCCCGGACAGGGACCGGGGAGCTGTTTTTT. This translates into CASSPRTGTGELFF.

As concerns this clone: A clone one base away is much larger, so this may be a read error. This rearrangement joins TRBV5-1 to TRBJ2-2; D uncertain. Germline V gives CDR1 SGHRS, CDR2 YFSETQ. V lost 6 bases, J lost 5 bases, and 17 bases lay in between. The CDR3 sequence is 15 residues long. The CDR3 DNA reads TGCGCCAGCACCCGGAACAGTCGGTTGACCGGGGAGCTGTTTTTT. Translating it yields CASTRNSRLTGELFF.